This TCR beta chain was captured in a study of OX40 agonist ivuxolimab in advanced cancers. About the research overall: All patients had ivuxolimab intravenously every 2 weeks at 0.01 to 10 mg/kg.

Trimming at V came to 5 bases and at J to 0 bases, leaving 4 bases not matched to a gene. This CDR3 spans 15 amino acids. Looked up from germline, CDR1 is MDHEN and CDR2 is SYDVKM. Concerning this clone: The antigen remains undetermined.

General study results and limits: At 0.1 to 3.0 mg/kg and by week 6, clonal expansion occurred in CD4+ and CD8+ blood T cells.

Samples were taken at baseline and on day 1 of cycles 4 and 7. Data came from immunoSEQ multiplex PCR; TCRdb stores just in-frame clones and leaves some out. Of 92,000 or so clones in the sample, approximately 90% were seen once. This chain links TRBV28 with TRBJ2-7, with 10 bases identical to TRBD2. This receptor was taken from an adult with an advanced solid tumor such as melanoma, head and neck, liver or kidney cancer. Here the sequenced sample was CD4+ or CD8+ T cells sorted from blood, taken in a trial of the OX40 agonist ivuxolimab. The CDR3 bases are TGTGCCAGCAGTCTAGCGGGAGCAATCTCCTACGAGCAGTACTTC. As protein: CASSLAGAISYEQYF.